This T cell receptor (beta chain) is from a study of blood T cell repertoires in COVID-19. Grouping used clinical history reported by participants in a survey and questionnaire. In the original processing: Reference gene primer amplification in the assay estimated nucleated cell counts. TCRdb's copy holds only in-frame clones and misses some; the assay was immunoSEQ multiplex PCR. V, J and clone size are taken as reported in that table, and D and trimming were inferred from the DNA itself. The sample consists of 390,000 or so clones, over 75% of them appearing once. The sequenced sample consisted of PBMCs or T cells enriched from blood (not recorded which). The receptor's source is a man aged 18 to 29 who had recovered from COVID-19.

The CDR3 protein is CASSQPGTGGYEQYF. The CDR3 coding sequence is TGCGCCAGCAGCCAACCCGGGACAGGAGGGTACGAGCAGTACTTC. This chain joins TRBV4-1 and TRBJ2-7, with 8 positions matching TRBD1. Per the germline V gene, CDR1 is MGHRA and CDR2 is YSYEKL. This CDR3 has 15 amino acids. Losses at the gene ends were 2 bases for V and 4 bases for J; bases not matched to a gene: 7.